Described below is a single T cell receptor beta chain sequence and its context. The CDR3 runs 15 residues. Germline CDR1 SQVTM, CDR2 ANQGSEA. After removal of 5 bases from V and 0 bases from J, the junction contained 8 bases not matched to a gene. The sample originates from a study of blood T cell repertoires in COVID-19. In the original workflow: Reference gene primer amplification gave nucleated cell count estimates. This table comes from immunoSEQ multiplex PCR, and its TCRdb copy is limited to in-frame clones, with some not included. The DNA gave D and trimming, while V, J and clone size come from that table. The sample shows about 220,000 clones, 75% to 90% of them seen only once.

The sequenced material came from PBMCs or T cells enriched from blood (not recorded which). The receptor was isolated from a woman aged 40 to 49 with acute COVID-19. The rearrangement uses TRBV29-1 and TRBJ1-1; the match to TRBD1 covers 8 bases. The CDR3 sequence is CSVLPQGGLNTEAFF. The CDR3 nucleotides are TGCAGCGTTCTCCCACAGGGGGGCTTGAACACTGAAGCTTTCTTT.